This T cell receptor beta chain was documented in a study of memory CD4+ T cells and cytomegalovirus serostatus. Regarding the study as a whole: 67 of 164 known CMV-associated TCRbeta sequences appeared in CD4+ memory. The CMV-associated TCR signature appears largely within the CD4+ memory repertoire.

The sort gate was single viable CD3+CD4+CD8-CD45RO+ cells for memory CD4+ T cells. Using immunoSEQ multiplex PCR, the repertoire was profiled, and TCRdb retains in-frame clones only, with some absent. This table has approximately 61,000 clones, approximately 85% appearing once. Remarks on this clone: Its antigen is unidentified.

V gave up 3 bases and J gave up 12 bases, with 21 bases separating them. The CDR3 consists of 15 residues. Germline assignment: CDR1 MNHNS and CDR2 SASEGT. This chain uses TRBV6-1 with TRBJ2-1; tentatively, D is TRBD1 (6 bases). The sample comprised memory CD4+ T cells from blood. This TCR was sampled from an adult in good health and CMV-seronegative. CDR3 coding DNA: TGTGCCAGCAGTGACCCTAAACAGGGAGCCGAGGCGCAGTTCTTC. It translates to CASSDPKQGAEAQFF.